The clone carrying this T cell receptor (beta chain) was observed a handful of times. Its antigen remains unknown. This CDR3 has 15 residues. Germline CDR1 is SEHNR and CDR2 is FQNEAQ (reference sequence). V was pared by 6 bases and J by 0 bases, with 6 bases of the junction left unmatched. The investigators amplified TCR beta CDR3 regions from RNA transcripts. Researchers ran a first-round RT-PCR on the TCR CDR3 using the HTBI primer set. TCRdb re-called the multiplex PCR reads with MiXCR, one entry per CDR3 protein. Here the sample spans about 560,000 distinct CDR3 sequences, around 46% being singletons. The data are from a study of T cells in Graves' hyperthyroidism and ophthalmopathy. Study-level findings and limits: Blood also carried most thyroid clonotypes expanded above 0.001. Model output signaled ophthalmopathy a median about 6.3 months ahead of onset.

The definition of stable Graves' hyperthyroidism was no ophthalmopathy progression within 18 months. The hyperthyroidism patients had all been newly diagnosed, and their disease duration was under 2 months. Their ages ranged from 18 to 65 years. The chain uses TRBV7-9 and TRBJ2-7; 9 nucleotides align to TRBD1. The sample comprised peripheral blood or thyroid tissue (not recorded which). This receptor was taken from a woman between 18 and 29 years old with Graves' hyperthyroidism. The CDR3 sequence: CASSQGQGGSYEQYF. CDR3 nucleotides: TGTGCCAGCAGTCAGGGACAGGGTGGCTCCTACGAGCAGTACTTC.